This T cell receptor beta chain was sequenced during a study of T cells in localized non-small cell lung cancer. This CDR3 is 16 amino acids long. Trimming cost V 6 bases and J 5 bases; bases outside gene matches: 8. CDR1 MDHEN and CDR2 SYDVKM come from the germline V gene. Assay used: immunoSEQ multiplex PCR; TCRdb lists only in-frame clones, some missing. The sample yields approximately 14,000 clones, roughly 87% seen once. The study's findings and limits: With higher T cell density in blood came longer overall survival. Uninvolved adjacent lung showed higher T cell clonality than tumor.

With respect to this clone: Its target is unknown.

The rearrangement uses TRBV28 and TRBJ2-2; 11 bases align to TRBD1. The TCR comes from a man aged 40-75 years with stage III lung adenocarcinoma. The starting material was peripheral blood mononuclear cells, obtained before any cancer treatment. Here the CDR3 DNA reads TGTGCCAGCAGACCTACGGGACAGGGGGGAACCGGGGAGCTGTTTTTT. Translating gives CASRPTGQGGTGELFF. Full variable domain (outside the CDR3, taken from reference TRBV28 and TRBJ2-2): DVKVTQSSRYLVKRTGEKVFLECVQDMDHENMFWYRQDPGLGLRLIYFSYDVKMKEKGDIPEGYSVSREKKERFSLILESASTNQTSMYLCASRPTGQGGTGELFFGEGSRLTVL.